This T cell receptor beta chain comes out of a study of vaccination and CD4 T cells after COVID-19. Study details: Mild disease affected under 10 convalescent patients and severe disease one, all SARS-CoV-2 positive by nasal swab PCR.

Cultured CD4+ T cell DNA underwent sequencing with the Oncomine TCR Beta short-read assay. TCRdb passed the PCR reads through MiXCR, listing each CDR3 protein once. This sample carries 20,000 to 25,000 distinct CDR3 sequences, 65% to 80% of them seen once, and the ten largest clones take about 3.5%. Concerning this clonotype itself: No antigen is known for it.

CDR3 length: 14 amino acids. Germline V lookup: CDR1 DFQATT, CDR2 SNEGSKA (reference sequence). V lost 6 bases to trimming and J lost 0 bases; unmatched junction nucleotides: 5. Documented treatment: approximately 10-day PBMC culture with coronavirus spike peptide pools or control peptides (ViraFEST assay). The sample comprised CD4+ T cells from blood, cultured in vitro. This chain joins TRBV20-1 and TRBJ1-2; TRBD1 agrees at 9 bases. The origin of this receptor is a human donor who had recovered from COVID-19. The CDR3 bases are TGCAGTGCCACAGGGGGCCCAGCTAACTATGGCTACACCTTC. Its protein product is CSATGGPANYGYTF.